The 19 T cell receptor beta chains below were found in one sample sequenced in a study of shared clonotypes between healthy human individuals. The protocol was immunoSEQ multiplex PCR, while the TCRdb copy is restricted to in-frame clones and leaves out a portion. The sample has 900,000 to 1,200,000 clones, around 78% seen once; the top ten hold roughly 0.62%. Sequences were obtained from memory CD4+ T cells from PBMCs. Subset indicated: CD45RA-negative fraction. The receptors originated from a man between 18 and 29 years old in good health. Some clones in this sample may be carry-over from other donors' samples.

The genes are TRBV5-4 and TRBJ2-5; 9 bases line up with TRBD2. The CDR3 extends over 15 amino acids. V was clipped by 2 bases and J by 5 bases; unmatched bases: 7. From germline, CDR1 is SGHNT and CDR2 YYREEE (reference sequence). CDR3 loop: CASSLQAGGGETQYF. DNA for the CDR3: TGTGCCAGCAGCTTACAAGCGGGAGGCGGGGAGACCCAGTACTTC.

There are many counts of this clone. J is TRBJ1-1 and V is TRBV18; TRBD1 aligns across 8 bases. Germline CDR1 and CDR2: KGHSH and LQKENI. The CDR3 totals 16 residues. The V and J ends lost 6 bases and 6 bases, in that order; junction bases with no gene match: 15. CDR3 in DNA: TGTGCCAGCTCCCTACGAATGGACAGGGATACCCCTGAAGCTTTCTTT. This sequence encodes CASSLRMDRDTPEAFF.

The V and J genes are TRBV30 and TRBJ1-2; 7 positions match TRBD1. The length of the CDR3 is 12 residues. Germline CDR1 is GTSNPN and CDR2 is SVGIG (reference sequence). V gave up 5 bases and J gave up 2 bases; unmatched junction bases: 2. CDR3 sequence reads: CAWVTGNYGYTF. The CDR3 DNA reads TGTGCCTGGGTGACAGGGAACTATGGCTACACCTTC.

This clone was detected only once. Since a far larger clone is one base different, this is likely a read error. The V and J genes are TRBV30 and TRBJ2-3; D gene unclear. The V gene's germline CDR1 is GTSNPN and CDR2 SVGIG (reference sequence). V lost 2 bases and J lost 5, with 8 bases in between. The CDR3 is made up of 12 amino acids. CDR3: CAWSIGVDTQYF. In nucleotides, the CDR3 is TGTGCCTGGAGTATTGGAGTAGATACGCAGTATTTT.

The J gene is TRBJ2-1, the V gene TRBV5-4, with 8 nucleotides matching TRBD2. The CDR3 contains 15 residues. Germline V CDR1 and CDR2: SGHNT, YYREEE (reference sequence). The V segment lost 4 bases and the J segment 7 bases; nucleotides outside the gene matches: 10. The DNA for the CDR3 is TGTGCCAGCAGCCCGGGGGGGACCTCGGATAATGAGCAGTTCTTC. Residues: CASSPGGTSDNEQFF.

The chain employs TRBV19 and TRBJ1-2; D is unclear. This CDR3 has 14 residues. V lost 3 bases to trimming and J lost 6 bases, with 14 bases between them. CDR1 is LNHDA and CDR2 is SQIVND in the germline V gene (reference sequence). CDR3 bases: TGTGCCAGTAGTATTATCGGGCAGAGCCATGGCTACACCTTC. Protein sequence: CASSIIGQSHGYTF.

The CDR3: CASSWDPGRYNEQFF. The CDR3 DNA reads TGCGCCAGCAGCTGGGATCCAGGGCGATACAATGAGCAGTTCTTC. The chain is built from TRBV5-1 and TRBJ2-1; D is perhaps TRBD1 (5 bases). Trimming removed 3 bases at V and 4 bases at J, with 14 bases between. CDR3 size: 15 residues. The V gene's germline CDR1 is SGHRS and CDR2 YFSETQ.

As DNA, the CDR3 is TGTGCCAGCATCACGGGACGGATCTCTGGAAACACCATATATTTT. This gives the protein CASITGRISGNTIYF. This sequence joins TRBV5-8 and TRBJ1-3, with D possibly being TRBD1 (5 bases). Trimming left V 6 bases short and J 0 bases short, with 13 bases between. CDR1 SGHTS and CDR2 YDEGEE come from the germline V gene. The CDR3 spans 15 residues.

The V call is TRBV5-6, the J call TRBJ1-1; 10 bases are shared with TRBD1. There are 13 residues in the CDR3. V trimming: 4 bases; J trimming: 11 bases; junction bases outside the gene matches: 8. Germline V gene lookup returns CDR1 SGHDT and CDR2 YYEEEE. The CDR3: CASSPGGTGVAFF. The CDR3 DNA reads TGTGCCAGCAGCCCGGGGGGGACAGGGGTGGCTTTCTTT.

The chain recombines TRBV29-1 with TRBJ1-1; D call uncertain. The CDR3 spans 13 residues. V was trimmed by 5 bases and J by 1 base, leaving 11 bases between them. Germline CDR1 SQVTM, CDR2 ANQGSEA. The chain's CDR3 is CSVSNGWNTEAFF. CDR3 coding DNA: TGCAGCGTTTCCAACGGTTGGAACACTGAAGCTTTCTTT.

V gene TRBV5-1 combines with J gene TRBJ2-3; TRBD2 matches at 13 bases. CDR1 and CDR2 from the germline V gene are SGHRS and YFSETQ. V trimming: 0 bases; J trimming: 0 bases; junction bases outside the gene matches: 13. CDR3 length equals 21 residues. The CDR3 nucleotides read TGCGCCAGCAGCTTGGGACAGCAGGGACTAGCGGGATGGACTAGCACAGATACGCAGTATTTT. This gives the protein CASSLGQQGLAGWTSTDTQYF.

The chain joins TRBV27 to TRBJ2-7, with TRBD1 matching 10 bases. CDR3 length equals 12 residues. The ends lost 6 bases at V and 9 bases at J; junction bases unmatched: 5. CDR1 MNHEY and CDR2 SMNVEV come from the germline V gene (reference sequence). CDR3 region: CASRDRGIGQYF. The CDR3, as DNA: TGTGCCAGCAGGGACAGGGGGATCGGGCAGTACTTC.

The gene calls are TRBV19 and TRBJ2-1; TRBD2 aligns across 7 bases. Germline lookup yields CDR1 LNHDA and CDR2 SQIVND (reference sequence). The CDR3 totals 16 residues. Unmatched junction bases numbered 4, after V lost 2 bases and J lost 0 bases. The CDR3 protein is CASSIRRESSYNEQFF. The CDR3 DNA is TGTGCCAGTAGTATACGGCGGGAGAGCTCCTACAATGAGCAGTTCTTC.

V and J are TRBV5-1 and TRBJ2-2, with TRBD1 as a possible D gene (6 bases). Germline V gives CDR1 SGHRS, CDR2 YFSETQ. The CDR3 loop spans 15 amino acids. Trimming shortened V by 5 bases and J by 6 bases, and 17 bases separated the two germline ends. CDR3 DNA: TGCGCCAGCAGTTCAGGGACATTGGGAGCCGGGGAGCTGTTTTTT. It translates to CASSSGTLGAGELFF.

The chain employs TRBV7-9 and TRBJ2-7; D is perhaps TRBD1 (6 bases). This CDR3 region has 13 residues. The V end lost 4 bases, the J end lost 7 bases, and 14 bases lay between the germline ends. Looked up from germline, CDR1 is SEHNR and CDR2 is FQNEAQ (reference sequence). CDR3 DNA: TGTGCCAGCAGCTCAACAGGGTTAGGGGAGCAGTACTTC. Its protein is CASSSTGLGEQYF.

The rearrangement joins TRBV5-1 to TRBJ2-3; no clear D. The CDR3 length is 17 residues. Germline V lookup: CDR1 SGHRS, CDR2 YFSETQ. The V end lost 0 bases, the J end lost 0 bases, and 14 bases lay between the germline ends. CDR3 loop: CASSLGTWAPSTDTQYF. CDR3 bases: TGCGCCAGCAGCTTGGGGACGTGGGCCCCTAGCACAGATACGCAGTATTTT.

The rearrangement joins TRBV15 to TRBJ2-7; the D gene is possibly TRBD2 (6 bases). The CDR3 has 13 residues. Germline V gene lookup returns CDR1 LNHNV and CDR2 YYDKDF (reference sequence). Trimming left V 3 bases short and J 7 bases short, with 13 bases between. The DNA of the CDR3 is TGTGCCACCAGCAGTCCATGGGCGGGGGAGCAGTACTTC. Translating it yields CATSSPWAGEQYF.

V is TRBV15 and J is TRBJ2-2; D is perhaps TRBD1 or TRBD2 (5 bases each). Germline V CDR1 and CDR2: LNHNV, YYDKDF (reference sequence). The CDR3 spans 13 residues. V dropped 1 base and J dropped 7 bases, with 7 bases sitting between them. The chain's CDR3 is CATSRGDVGELFF. The CDR3 DNA reads as TGTGCCACCAGCAGAGGGGACGTCGGGGAGCTGTTTTTT.

This clone was seen only a few times. In the same sample, other DNA sequences code for this CDR3. The rearrangement joins TRBV15 to TRBJ2-5, with D perhaps TRBD1 or TRBD2 (5 bases each). The length of the CDR3 is 12 residues. V was pared by 1 base and J by 5 bases, with 5 bases between. The germline gives CDR1 LNHNV, CDR2 YYDKDF (reference sequence). The CDR3 DNA reads as TGTGCCACCAGCAGAGGGGGGGAGACCCAGTACTTC. This codes for CATSRGGETQYF.